This passage covers 13 T cell receptor beta chains from one sample sequenced in a study of technical replicates of blood from four donors. The repertoire was sequenced with immunoSEQ multiplex PCR; TCRdb's copy has only in-frame clones and lacks some. Of under 85,000 clones listed, about 92% were seen once; the top ten hold less than 0.5%. The specimen was T cells isolated from PBMCs. The receptors were gathered from a human donor in good health.

The chain recombines TRBV4-2 with TRBJ2-7; no firm D call. This CDR3 comprises 13 residues. The germline gives CDR1 LGHNA, CDR2 YNFKEQ. Trimming shortened V by 1 base and J by 1 base, and 5 bases separated the two germline ends. CDR3 sequence reads: CASSQGGSYEQYF. For the CDR3, the DNA is TGTGCCAGCAGCCAAGGCGGTTCCTACGAGCAGTACTTC.

The V gene is TRBV29-1, the J gene TRBJ1-1, with TRBD1 as a possible D gene (5 bases). The V end lost 6 bases, the J end lost 3 bases, and 14 bases lay between the germline ends. This CDR3 spans 13 amino acids. Germline V gives CDR1 SQVTM, CDR2 ANQGSEA. CDR3 nucleotides: TGCAGCGTACGCGGACACGGCTACACTGAAGCTTTCTTT. This encodes CSVRGHGYTEAFF.

The chain is built from TRBV15 and TRBJ1-1; TRBD1 is a possible D gene (5 bases). Germline loops: CDR1 LNHNV, CDR2 YYDKDF (reference sequence). This CDR3 has 17 amino acids. V gave up 8 bases and J gave up 8 bases, with 30 bases separating them. CDR3 DNA sequence: TGTGCCACCTGGGGCAAGGGTAATAGAGAACAGGTCTGGGAAGCTTTCTTT. Translating it yields CATWGKGNREQVWEAFF. The whole variable domain, filled in from reference TRBV15 and TRBJ1-1, reads DAMVIQNPRYQVTQFGKPVTLSCSQTLNHNVMYWYQQKSSQAPKLLFHYYDKDFNNEADTPDNFQSRRPNTSFCFLDIRSPGLGDTAMYLCATWGKGNREQVWEAFFGQGTRLTVV.

This clone was observed once. The chain has TRBV5-1 and TRBJ2-3; perhaps TRBD1 as D (6 bases). Trimming cost V 4 bases and J 4 bases, with 19 bases left between them. Germline V gene data show CDR1 as SGHRS and CDR2 as YFSETQ. CDR3 length equals 16 residues. The CDR3 reads CASSTKDSVRSDTQYF. The CDR3 coding sequence is TGCGCCAGCAGCACTAAGGACAGTGTACGATCAGATACGCAGTATTTT.

The rearrangement links TRBV9 to TRBJ1-2, with D perhaps matching TRBD1 (5 bases). The CDR3 is made up of 15 amino acids. V lost 0 bases, J lost 7 bases, and 16 bases lay in between. Germline V gives CDR1 SGDLS, CDR2 YYNGEE. The CDR3 region has the DNA TGTGCCAGCAGCGTAGCTACACAGGTAGTCAGTGGCTACACCTTC. This gives the protein CASSVATQVVSGYTF.

The V gene is TRBV5-1, the J gene TRBJ2-7; D possibly corresponds to TRBD1 (7 bases). Trimming took off 4 bases at V and 7 bases at J, with 21 bases between the two ends. The CDR3 runs to 15 residues. In germline, CDR1 is SGHRS, CDR2 YFSETQ. The CDR3 reads CASSQRPRDSYEQYF. CDR3 in DNA: TGCGCCAGCAGCCAAAGACCGCGGGACAGCTATGAGCAGTACTTC. The whole variable domain, filled in from reference TRBV5-1 and TRBJ2-7, reads KAGVTQTPRYLIKTRGQQVTLSCSPISGHRSVSWYQQTPGQGLQFLFEYFSETQRNKGNFPGRFSGRQFSNSRSEMNVSTLELGDSALYLCASSQRPRDSYEQYFGPGTRLTVT.

This chain uses TRBV5-1 with TRBJ1-1, with TRBD1 matching 9 bases. The CDR3 has 14 residues. The V gene end was trimmed by 5 bases and the J gene end by 3 bases; junction bases not matched to a gene: 5. Germline lookup yields CDR1 SGHRS and CDR2 YFSETQ. CDR3 nucleotides: TGCGCCAGCAGGTACGGACAGGGGCACACTGAAGCTTTCTTT. Its translation is CASRYGQGHTEAFF.

The V call is TRBV7-6, the J call TRBJ2-7; unclear D gene. Trimming cost V 3 bases and J 0 bases, with 12 bases left between them. CDR1 is SGHVS and CDR2 is FNYEAQ in the germline V gene. The CDR3 totals 15 residues. The CDR3 bases are TGTGCCAGCAGCTTCGGGTCTGCTAGCTCCTACGAGCAGTACTTC. Protein: CASSFGSASSYEQYF.

This CDR3 reads CASSAAGDSYTDTQYF. The CDR3 DNA reads as TGTGCCAGCAGTGCAGCGGGAGATTCCTACACAGATACGCAGTATTTT. The chain links TRBV25-1 to TRBJ2-3, with TRBD2 matching 8 bases. CDR3 length equals 16 residues. J was trimmed by 2 bases and V by 4 bases; bases with no gene match: 8. Germline V gene data show CDR1 as MGHDK and CDR2 as SYGVNS. The full variable domain, with the rest looked up from reference TRBV25-1 and TRBJ2-3, is EADIYQTPRYLVIGTGKKITLECSQTMGHDKMYWYQQDPGMELHLIHYSYGVNSTEKGDLSSESTVSRIRTEHFPLTLESARPSHTSQYLCASSAAGDSYTDTQYFGPGTRLTVL.

The chain recombines TRBV28 with TRBJ2-5, with 7 bases aligning to TRBD1. The CDR3 is made up of 15 amino acids. Germline V gives CDR1 MDHEN, CDR2 SYDVKM. The ends lost 5 bases at V and 5 bases at J; junction bases unmatched: 11. The CDR3 nucleotides read TGTGCCAGCAGTCCACTAGACAGGGTCTACGAGACCCAGTACTTC. Translated, it gives CASSPLDRVYETQYF.

The rearrangement joins TRBV5-1 to TRBJ2-7; the match to TRBD1 covers 7 bases. Trimming took 4 bases from V and 3 from J; bases not matched to a gene: 4. CDR1 and CDR2 (germline): SGHRS, YFSETQ. The CDR3 covers 13 residues. The CDR3 sequence: CASSLGQLYEQYF. The CDR3 coding sequence is TGCGCCAGCAGCCTGGGACAGCTCTACGAGCAGTACTTC.

This clone was found once. The chain combines TRBV9 with TRBJ2-2; tentatively, D is TRBD2 (5 bases). V dropped 1 base and J dropped 2 bases, with 9 bases sitting between them. CDR3 length equals 15 residues. Germline CDR1 and CDR2: SGDLS and YYNGEE. CDR3 nucleotide sequence: TGTGCCAGCAGCGTAAGAGCGGCAAACACCGGGGAGCTGTTTTTT. Amino acid sequence: CASSVRAANTGELFF.

The gene calls are TRBV11-1 and TRBJ1-1, with 7 bases aligning to TRBD1. CDR1 is SGHAT, CDR2 FQDESV, per germline (reference sequence). The CDR3 consists of 12 residues. The trim removed 6 bases at V and 7 bases at J, leaving 5 bases unmatched. The chain's CDR3 is CASSLDRFEAFF. For the CDR3, the DNA is TGTGCCAGCAGTTTGGACAGGTTTGAAGCTTTCTTT.